Here is one T cell receptor (beta chain) with its context. Its antigen is undetermined. The junction differs from germline at one of its ends, possibly a read error. Germline assignment: CDR1 ENHRY and CDR2 SYGVKD. This CDR3 is built from 15 residues. This sample was taken from a study of cytotoxic CD8 clonotypes in ibrutinib-treated CLL. Findings of the study overall: With treatment, public clonotypes, which were uncommon, either contracted or remained stable.

As input for TCR beta libraries, about 2 micrograms of genomic DNA came from cryopreserved PBMCs. Some clones are missing from TCRdb's copy, which holds only in-frame ones; the method was immunoSEQ multiplex PCR. The sample shows over 70,000 clones, about 86% of them seen only once. The rearrangement links TRBV10-3 to TRBJ2-2; 7 nucleotides line up with TRBD1. The source is a human donor with chronic lymphocytic leukemia. The material sequenced was PBMCs, taken before ibrutinib treatment. The CDR3 loop is CASSYSQGVTGELFF. The CDR3, as DNA: TGTGCCAGCAGTTACTCTCAGGGGGTCACCGGGGAGCTGTTTTTT.